A single sample is the source of the 27 T cell receptor beta chains below, sequenced in a study of blood T cell repertoires in COVID-19. Using immunoSEQ multiplex PCR, the repertoire was profiled, and TCRdb retains in-frame clones only, with some absent. The sample carries around 290,000 clones, more than 85% recorded once. Sequenced: peripheral blood. The source of these receptors is a woman under 40 with COVID-19, enrolled during active disease.

The V call is TRBV15, the J call TRBJ2-5, with 10 nucleotides matching TRBD2. CDR1 and CDR2 from the germline V gene are LNHNV and YYDKDF (reference sequence). Germline trimming cut 1 base from V and 3 bases from J; bases unmatched to any gene: 8. CDR3 length equals 17 residues. CDR3 sequence reads: CATSRGGSSGSKETQYF. In DNA form, the CDR3 reads TGTGCCACCAGCAGAGGGGGGTCTAGCGGGAGTAAAGAGACCCAGTACTTC.

The J gene is TRBJ1-2, the V gene TRBV12-3 or TRBV12-4, with D unclear. This CDR3 has 13 amino acids. The V end was cut by 6 bases, the J end by 4 bases, with 12 bases between. CDR3 in DNA: TGTGCCAGCAGCCACCCCGCCGGCTATGGCTACACCTTC. It encodes CASSHPAGYGYTF.

The V and J genes are TRBV3-1 (or the pseudogene TRBV3-2) and TRBJ1-1, with 10 bases that match TRBD1. The CDR3 runs to 16 residues. CDR1 is LGHDT, CDR2 YNNKEL, per germline (reference sequence). After removal of 6 bases from V and 1 base from J, the junction contained 8 bases not matched to a gene. CDR3 in amino acids: CASSDRGLGGNTEAFF. In nucleotides, the CDR3 is TGTGCCAGCAGTGACAGGGGGCTCGGGGGGAACACTGAAGCTTTCTTT.

This clone showed up just once. V gene TRBV3-1 (or the pseudogene TRBV3-2) combines with J gene TRBJ1-6; 9 bases match TRBD1. Per germline, CDR1 LGHDT and CDR2 YNNKEL (reference sequence). Losses at the gene ends were 5 bases for V and 10 bases for J; bases not matched to a gene: 12. This CDR3 is built from 16 residues. As DNA, the CDR3 is TGTGCCAGCAGCTCTCAAGGGGGACAGGGAGGGTCACCCCTCCACTTT. This codes for CASSSQGGQGGSPLHF.

The chain joins TRBV19 to TRBJ2-4; perhaps TRBD1 as D (6 bases). Trimming took 2 bases from V and 0 from J, leaving 8 bases between them. This CDR3 region has 15 residues. Germline V gene data show CDR1 as LNHDA and CDR2 as SQIVND (reference sequence). The CDR3 coding sequence is TGTGCCAGTAGTATATCACAGGGAGCCAAAAACATTCAGTACTTC. Translated: CASSISQGAKNIQYF.

The genes are TRBV5-1 and TRBJ2-5, with D possibly matching TRBD1 (5 bases). The CDR3 loop spans 14 amino acids. Deletions cut 0 bases from V and 2 bases from J, with 8 bases between. Germline-derived CDR1 and CDR2 are SGHRS and YFSETQ. CDR3 loop: CASSLGWTQETQYF. CDR3 DNA: TGCGCCAGCAGCTTGGGATGGACACAAGAGACCCAGTACTTC.

This chain joins TRBV3-1 (or the pseudogene TRBV3-2) and TRBJ1-1, with TRBD1 matching 7 bases. This CDR3 is 14 amino acids long. Germline V gene data show CDR1 as LGHDT and CDR2 as YNNKEL (reference sequence). V shed 10 bases, J shed 1 base, and the junction held 9 bases outside the gene matches. The CDR3 region is CATSTTGANTEAFF. Here the CDR3 DNA reads TGTGCCACCTCCACAACAGGGGCGAACACTGAAGCTTTCTTT.

This clone was observed a few times. V usage is TRBV5-4 and J usage is TRBJ1-6; TRBD1 aligns across 8 bases. The CDR3 contains 17 residues. With V trimmed by 3 bases and J by 1 base, 6 bases remained unmatched. Per the germline V gene, CDR1 is SGHNT and CDR2 is YYREEE (reference sequence). The CDR3 loop reads CASSSAGGGSYNSPLHF. For the CDR3, the DNA is TGTGCCAGCAGCTCCGCAGGGGGCGGATCCTATAATTCACCCCTCCACTTT.

V gene TRBV28 combines with J gene TRBJ1-6; D may be TRBD1 (6 bases). The CDR3 is made up of 15 amino acids. Trimming removed 6 bases at V and 4 bases at J, with 13 bases between. Germline V gene lookup returns CDR1 MDHEN and CDR2 SYDVKM. The CDR3 bases are TGTGCCAGCAGGGTTTCAGGGACATATAATTCACCCCTCCACTTT. Amino acids: CASRVSGTYNSPLHF. The whole variable domain, remainder taken from reference TRBV28 and TRBJ1-6, is DVKVTQSSRYLVKRTGEKVFLECVQDMDHENMFWYRQDPGLGLRLIYFSYDVKMKEKGDIPEGYSVSREKKERFSLILESASTNQTSMYLCASRVSGTYNSPLHFGNGTRLTVT.

The chain employs TRBV7-5 and TRBJ2-7; the table's D call, TRBD1, has no DNA check behind it. TRBV7-5 is listed as a pseudogene. This CDR3 has 15 amino acids. In DNA, the CDR3 is TGTGTCAGAAGCTCCTTCCGGGACAGGGAATACGAGCAGTACTTC. Translated: CVRSSFRDREYEQYF.

The chain combines TRBV6-5 with TRBJ2-7; 9 nucleotides align to TRBD1. Losses at the gene ends were 0 bases for V and 2 bases for J; bases not matched to a gene: 2. The germline CDR1 and CDR2 sequences are MNHEY and SVGAGI. The CDR3 length is 15 residues. CDR3 coding DNA: TGTGCCAGCAGTTACTCCGGGACAGGGACCTACGAGCAGTACTTC. The encoded protein is CASSYSGTGTYEQYF.

A few counts support this clone. The chain links TRBV7-3 to TRBJ2-7, with TRBD2 as a possible D gene (6 bases). There are 14 residues in the CDR3. The germline CDR1 and CDR2 sequences are SGHTA and FQGTGA. V was shortened by 2 bases and J by 5 bases, with 13 bases between the two germline ends. The CDR3 reads CASSLVGSRDEQYF. The CDR3 nucleotides read TGTGCCAGCAGCTTAGTCGGGAGTCGGGACGAGCAGTACTTC. The whole variable domain, filled in from reference TRBV7-3 and TRBJ2-7, reads GAGVSQTPSNKVTEKGKYVELRCDPISGHTALYWYRQSLGQGPEFLIYFQGTGAADDSGLPNDRFFAVRPEGSVSTLKIQRTERGDSAVYLCASSLVGSRDEQYFGPGTRLTVT.

The genes are TRBV11-2 and TRBJ2-2; possible D gene TRBD2, 6 bases. CDR1 SGHAT and CDR2 FQNNGV come from the germline V gene. The CDR3 is 16 amino acids. The V end lost 3 bases, the J end lost 3 bases, and 14 bases lay between the germline ends. The CDR3 coding sequence is TGTGCCAGCAGCTTCGGACTAAACATCTACACCGGGGAGCTGTTTTTT. Residues: CASSFGLNIYTGELFF.

The chain combines TRBV20-1 with TRBJ1-6; D call uncertain. This CDR3 spans 15 amino acids. The germline V gene has CDR1 DFQATT and CDR2 SNEGSKA (reference sequence). V lost 3 bases to trimming and J lost 5 bases, with 14 bases between them. CDR3 in amino acids: CSASSAQLDNSPLHF. The CDR3, as DNA: TGCAGTGCTAGTAGCGCGCAGCTTGATAATTCACCCCTCCACTTT.

This chain joins TRBV7-9 and TRBJ2-6; tentatively, D is TRBD2 (5 bases). Per germline, CDR1 SEHNR and CDR2 FQNEAQ (reference sequence). Trimming took 6 bases from V and 0 from J, leaving 9 bases between them. The CDR3 is 15 amino acids. The CDR3 loop is CASRLGSSGANVLTF. CDR3 sequence (DNA): TGTGCCAGCAGACTAGGGAGCTCTGGGGCCAACGTCCTGACTTTC.

Worth noting for this clone: The sample holds other DNA sequences that translate to the same CDR3. The V gene is TRBV7-2, the J gene TRBJ2-1; D uncertain. The CDR3 totals 12 residues. V lost 1 base, J lost 7 bases, and 5 bases lay in between. Per the germline V gene, CDR1 is SGHTA and CDR2 is FQGNSA. The CDR3 DNA reads as TGTGCCAGCAGCTTAGACTCGAATGAGCAGTTCTTC. It is translated as CASSLDSNEQFF.

The V and J genes are TRBV14 and TRBJ1-1; D unclear. Germline V gene sequence: CDR1 SGHDN, CDR2 FVKESK. V gave up 4 bases and J gave up 4 bases, with 13 bases separating them. There are 14 residues in the CDR3. The CDR3, as DNA: TGTGCCAGCAGCCCGTTAGGACTCTTCACTGAAGCTTTCTTT. Translating gives CASSPLGLFTEAFF.

This rearrangement joins TRBV3-1 (or the pseudogene TRBV3-2) to TRBJ1-5; 10 positions agree with TRBD1. From germline, CDR1 is LGHDT and CDR2 YNNKEL (reference sequence). With 0 bases clipped from V and 7 bases from J, the junction kept 3 bases outside the gene matches. The CDR3 is 15 residues long. CDR3: CASSQDGTGAQPQHF. CDR3 nucleotide sequence: TGTGCCAGCAGCCAAGATGGGACAGGGGCACAGCCCCAGCATTTT.

This rearrangement joins TRBV10-2 to TRBJ2-4, with D unresolved. The CDR3 runs 13 residues. The V end was cut by 3 bases, the J end by 6 bases, with 9 bases between. Germline values: CDR1 WSHSY, CDR2 SAAADI. In DNA form, the CDR3 reads TGCGCCAGCAGTGAACACGCAGGAAACATTCAGTACTTC. Translation: CASSEHAGNIQYF.

J is TRBJ1-1 and V is TRBV20-1; D not resolved. The germline V gene has CDR1 DFQATT and CDR2 SNEGSKA (reference sequence). The CDR3 runs 14 residues. V lost 3 bases and J 1 base, leaving 12 bases between the germline ends. CDR3 nucleotides: TGCAGTGCTAGTAGCCGGGAATGGAACACTGAAGCTTTCTTT. This encodes CSASSREWNTEAFF.

The chain uses TRBV6-5 and TRBJ1-6; no definite D call. The CDR3 is 11 amino acids. In germline, CDR1 is MNHEY, CDR2 SVGAGI. Trimming shortened V by 7 bases and J by 9 bases, and 7 bases separated the two germline ends. The CDR3 protein is CASIQSSPLHF. For the CDR3, the DNA is TGTGCCAGCATCCAATCTTCACCCCTCCACTTT.

The rearrangement links TRBV10-3 to TRBJ1-5; 7 bases map to TRBD1. V shed 3 bases and J 5 bases; nucleotides not matched to a gene: 4. CDR3 size: 14 residues. The germline CDR1 and CDR2 sequences are ENHRY and SYGVKD. In DNA form, the CDR3 reads TGTGCCATCAGTGAAAGCAGGGGGGATCAGCCCCAGCATTTT. It encodes CAISESRGDQPQHF.

The V and J genes are TRBV2 and TRBJ2-5, with 11 bases that match TRBD2. Germline CDR1 reads SNHLY; CDR2 reads FYNNEI. V trimming: 5 bases; J trimming: 2 bases; junction bases outside the gene matches: 7. This CDR3 region has 16 residues. The CDR3 here is CASSPILAGGQETQYF. CDR3 sequence (DNA): TGTGCCAGCAGTCCCATTTTAGCGGGAGGGCAAGAGACCCAGTACTTC.

The V call is TRBV14, the J call TRBJ2-7; the match to TRBD1 covers 7 bases. CDR1 SGHDN and CDR2 FVKESK come from the germline V gene. The trim removed 2 bases at V and 3 bases at J, leaving 4 bases unmatched. This CDR3 has 14 residues. CDR3 in DNA: TGTGCCAGCAGCCAAACGACAGGGTACTACGAGCAGTACTTC. Translating gives CASSQTTGYYEQYF.

The V call is TRBV30, the J call TRBJ1-5, with D possibly being TRBD1 (6 bases). Trimming took 5 bases from V and 4 from J, leaving 12 bases between them. Germline CDR1 and CDR2: GTSNPN and SVGIG (reference sequence). CDR3 length: 13 residues. CDR3 DNA: TGTGCCTGGGGGGACACAGGGAATCAGCCCCAGCATTTT. It is translated as CAWGDTGNQPQHF.

This rearrangement joins TRBV20-1 to TRBJ1-1; possible D gene TRBD1, 5 bases. CDR3 length: 10 residues. The germline V gene has CDR1 DFQATT and CDR2 SNEGSKA (reference sequence). Trimming cost V 5 bases and J 7 bases, with 8 bases left between them. CDR3 in amino acids: CSAFDSEAFF. The CDR3 DNA follows: TGCAGTGCTTTCGACAGTGAAGCTTTCTTT.

This clone showed up just once. J is TRBJ2-3 and V is TRBV5-1, with 7 bases identical to TRBD1. CDR3 length equals 15 residues. Germline trimming cut 4 bases from V and 5 bases from J; bases unmatched to any gene: 10. The germline V gene has CDR1 SGHRS and CDR2 YFSETQ. The CDR3 sequence is CASSPRQGRLDTQYF. DNA of the CDR3: TGCGCCAGCAGCCCCCGACAGGGACGACTAGATACGCAGTATTTT.